What follows is one T cell receptor (beta chain) and its context. V was clipped by 0 bases and J by 4 bases, with 13 bases between them. Looked up from germline, CDR1 is SGHAT and CDR2 is FQNNGV. The CDR3 loop spans 16 amino acids. The assay was immunoSEQ multiplex PCR, and TCRdb's table has in-frame clones only and misses some. The sample includes approximately 530,000 clones, roughly 95% of them seen just once. This sample is part of a study of shared clonotypes between healthy human individuals. The clonotype comes from a woman in her thirties in good health. Sequenced material: naive CD4+ T cells sorted from blood. Described subset: CD45RA+ positively selected. The chain employs TRBV11-2 and TRBJ2-1; TRBD1 might be the D (5 bases). CDR3 DNA: TGTGCCAGCAGCTTAGATGCGAGGACAAGTTACAATGAGCAGTTCTTC. Translated, it gives CASSLDARTSYNEQFF.